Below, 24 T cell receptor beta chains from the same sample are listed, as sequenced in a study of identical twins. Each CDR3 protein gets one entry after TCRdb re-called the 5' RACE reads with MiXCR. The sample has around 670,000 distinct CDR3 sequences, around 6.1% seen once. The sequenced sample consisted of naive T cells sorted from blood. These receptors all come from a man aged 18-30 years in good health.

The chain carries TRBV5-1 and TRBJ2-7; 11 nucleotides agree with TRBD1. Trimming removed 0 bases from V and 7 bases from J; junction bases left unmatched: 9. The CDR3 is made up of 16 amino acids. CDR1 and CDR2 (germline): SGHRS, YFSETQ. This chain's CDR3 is CASSLDGTGGTWEQYF. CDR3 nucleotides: TGCGCCAGCAGCTTGGACGGGACAGGGGGAACTTGGGAGCAGTACTTC.

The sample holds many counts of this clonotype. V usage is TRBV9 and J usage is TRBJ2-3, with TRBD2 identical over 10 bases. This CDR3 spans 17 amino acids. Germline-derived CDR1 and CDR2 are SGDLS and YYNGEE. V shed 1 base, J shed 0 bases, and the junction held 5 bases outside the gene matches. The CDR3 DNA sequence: TGTGCCAGCAGCGTATCTAGCGGGAGAGTTAGCACAGATACGCAGTATTTT. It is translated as CASSVSSGRVSTDTQYF.

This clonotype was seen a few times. CDR3 in DNA: TGCAGTGCTGATCTGGCGGGAACCACAGATACGCAGTATTTT. This sequence encodes CSADLAGTTDTQYF. The rearrangement links TRBV20-1 to TRBJ2-3, with D possibly TRBD2 on 6 matching bases. Germline-derived CDR1 and CDR2 are DFQATT and SNEGSKA (reference sequence). This CDR3 contains 14 residues. The V and J ends lost 5 bases and 2 bases respectively, with 14 bases between them.

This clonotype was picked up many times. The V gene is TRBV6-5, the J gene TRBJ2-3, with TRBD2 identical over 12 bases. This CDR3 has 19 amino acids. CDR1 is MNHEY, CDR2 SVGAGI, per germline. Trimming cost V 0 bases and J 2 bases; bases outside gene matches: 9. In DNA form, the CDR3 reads TGTGCCAGCAGTTACTCGCCTAGCGGGAGGGAGATAGACACAGATACGCAGTATTTT. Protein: CASSYSPSGREIDTDTQYF.

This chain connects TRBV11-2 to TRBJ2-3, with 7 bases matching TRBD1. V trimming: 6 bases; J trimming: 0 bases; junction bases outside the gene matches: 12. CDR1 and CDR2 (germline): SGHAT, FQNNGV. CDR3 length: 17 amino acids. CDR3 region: CASRRGRFLTSTDTQYF. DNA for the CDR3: TGTGCCAGCAGAAGGGGGCGGTTCCTGACTAGCACAGATACGCAGTATTTT.

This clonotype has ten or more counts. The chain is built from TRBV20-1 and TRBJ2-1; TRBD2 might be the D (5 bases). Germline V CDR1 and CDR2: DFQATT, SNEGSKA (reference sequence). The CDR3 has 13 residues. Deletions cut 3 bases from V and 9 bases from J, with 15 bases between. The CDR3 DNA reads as TGCAGTGCTAGGAAGGGAGTTTCGGCTGAGCAGTTCTTC. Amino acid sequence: CSARKGVSAEQFF.

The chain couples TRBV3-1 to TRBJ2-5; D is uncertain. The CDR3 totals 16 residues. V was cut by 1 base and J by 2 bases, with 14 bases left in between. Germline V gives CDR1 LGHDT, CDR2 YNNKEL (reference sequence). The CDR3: CASSQGVGQNQETQYF. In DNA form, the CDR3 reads TGTGCCAGCAGCCAAGGGGTGGGCCAGAATCAAGAGACCCAGTACTTC.

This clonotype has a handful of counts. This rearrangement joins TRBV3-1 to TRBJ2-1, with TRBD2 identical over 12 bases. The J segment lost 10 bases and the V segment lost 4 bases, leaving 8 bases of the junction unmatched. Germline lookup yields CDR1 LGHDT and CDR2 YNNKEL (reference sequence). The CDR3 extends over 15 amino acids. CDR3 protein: CASSPTSGSSTEQFF. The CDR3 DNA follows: TGTGCCAGCAGCCCGACTAGCGGGAGTTCGACGGAGCAGTTCTTC.

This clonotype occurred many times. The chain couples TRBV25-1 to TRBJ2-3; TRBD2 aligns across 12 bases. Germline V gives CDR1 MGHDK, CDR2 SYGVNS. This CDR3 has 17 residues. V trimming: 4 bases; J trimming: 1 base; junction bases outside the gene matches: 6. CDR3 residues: CASSGTSGVFGTDTQYF. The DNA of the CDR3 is TGTGCCAGCAGTGGGACTAGCGGGGTCTTCGGCACAGATACGCAGTATTTT.

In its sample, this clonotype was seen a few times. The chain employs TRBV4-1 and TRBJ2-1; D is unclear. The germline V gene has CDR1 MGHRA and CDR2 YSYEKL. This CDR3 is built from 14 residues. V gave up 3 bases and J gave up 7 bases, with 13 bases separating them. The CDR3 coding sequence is TGCGCCAGCAGCCATATGACTGATTTTAATGAGCAGTTCTTC. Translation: CASSHMTDFNEQFF.

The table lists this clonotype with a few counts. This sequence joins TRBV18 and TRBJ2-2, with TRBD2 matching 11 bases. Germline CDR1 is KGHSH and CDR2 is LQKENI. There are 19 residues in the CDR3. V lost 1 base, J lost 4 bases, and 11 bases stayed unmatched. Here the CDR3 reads CASSPQRLAGQRSTGELFF. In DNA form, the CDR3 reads TGTGCCAGCTCACCACAAAGACTAGCGGGGCAGAGGAGCACCGGGGAGCTGTTTTTT.

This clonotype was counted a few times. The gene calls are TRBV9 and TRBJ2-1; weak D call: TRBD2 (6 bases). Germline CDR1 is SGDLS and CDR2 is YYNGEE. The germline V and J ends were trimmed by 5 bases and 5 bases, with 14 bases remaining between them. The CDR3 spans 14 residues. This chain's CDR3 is CASSYGTRDNEQFF. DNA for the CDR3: TGTGCCAGCAGTTACGGGACTCGGGACAATGAGCAGTTCTTC.

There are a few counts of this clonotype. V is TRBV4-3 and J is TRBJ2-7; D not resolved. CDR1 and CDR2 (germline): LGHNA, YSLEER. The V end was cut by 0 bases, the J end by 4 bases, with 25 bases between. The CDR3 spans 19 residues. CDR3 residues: CASSQDSIHVLDRRYEQYF. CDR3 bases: TGCGCCAGCAGCCAAGACTCGATTCACGTTTTGGACCGTAGGTACGAGCAGTACTTC.

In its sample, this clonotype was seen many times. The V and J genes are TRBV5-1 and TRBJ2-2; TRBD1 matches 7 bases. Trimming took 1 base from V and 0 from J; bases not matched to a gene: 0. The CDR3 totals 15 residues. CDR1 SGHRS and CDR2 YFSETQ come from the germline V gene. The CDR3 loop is CASSLTGANTGELFF. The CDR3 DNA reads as TGCGCCAGCAGCTTGACAGGGGCGAACACCGGGGAGCTGTTTTTT.

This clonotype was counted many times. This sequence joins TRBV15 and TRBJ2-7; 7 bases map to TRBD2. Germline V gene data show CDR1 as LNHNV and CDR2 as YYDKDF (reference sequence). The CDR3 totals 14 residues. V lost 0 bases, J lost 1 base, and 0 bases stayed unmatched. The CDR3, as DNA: TGTGCCACCAGCAGAGAAGCGGGATCCTACGAGCAGTACGTC. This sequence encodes CATSREAGSYEQYV.

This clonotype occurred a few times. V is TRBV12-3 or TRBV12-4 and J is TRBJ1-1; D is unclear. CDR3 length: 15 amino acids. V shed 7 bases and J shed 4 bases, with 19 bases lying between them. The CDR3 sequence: CASTSTSRAGTEAFF. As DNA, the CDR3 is TGTGCCAGCACCTCCACCTCTCGAGCTGGCACTGAAGCTTTCTTT.

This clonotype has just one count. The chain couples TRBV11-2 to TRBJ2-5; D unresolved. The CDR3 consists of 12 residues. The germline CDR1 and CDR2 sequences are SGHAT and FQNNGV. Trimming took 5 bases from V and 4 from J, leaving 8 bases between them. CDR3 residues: CASSTQTETQYF. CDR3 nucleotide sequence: TGTGCCAGCAGCACACAGACAGAGACCCAGTACTTC.

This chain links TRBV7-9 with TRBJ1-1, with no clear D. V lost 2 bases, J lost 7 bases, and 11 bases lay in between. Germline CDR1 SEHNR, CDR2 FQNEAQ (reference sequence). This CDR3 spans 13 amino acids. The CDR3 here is CASSLPPQLEAFF. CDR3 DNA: TGTGCCAGCAGCTTACCCCCACAGCTTGAAGCTTTCTTT.

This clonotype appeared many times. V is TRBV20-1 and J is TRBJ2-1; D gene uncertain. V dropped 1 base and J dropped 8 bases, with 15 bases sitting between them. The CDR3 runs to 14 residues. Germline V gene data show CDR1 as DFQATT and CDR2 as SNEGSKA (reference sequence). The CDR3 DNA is TGCAGTGCTAGAGGTCCTAGAGTATGGGATGAGCAGTTCTTC. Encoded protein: CSARGPRVWDEQFF.

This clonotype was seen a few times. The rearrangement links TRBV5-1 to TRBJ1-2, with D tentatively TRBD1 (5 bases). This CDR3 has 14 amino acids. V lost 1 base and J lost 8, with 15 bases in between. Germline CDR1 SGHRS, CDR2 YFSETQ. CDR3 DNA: TGCGCCAGCAGCTTGAGCTCAGGGCGCGACGGCTACACCTTC. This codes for CASSLSSGRDGYTF.

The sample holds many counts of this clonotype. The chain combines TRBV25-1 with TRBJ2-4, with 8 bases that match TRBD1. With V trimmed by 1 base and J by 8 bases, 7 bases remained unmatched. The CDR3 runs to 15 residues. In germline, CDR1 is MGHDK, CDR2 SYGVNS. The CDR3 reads CASSELETGDDIQYF. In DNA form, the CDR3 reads TGTGCCAGCAGTGAATTGGAGACAGGGGATGACATTCAGTACTTC.

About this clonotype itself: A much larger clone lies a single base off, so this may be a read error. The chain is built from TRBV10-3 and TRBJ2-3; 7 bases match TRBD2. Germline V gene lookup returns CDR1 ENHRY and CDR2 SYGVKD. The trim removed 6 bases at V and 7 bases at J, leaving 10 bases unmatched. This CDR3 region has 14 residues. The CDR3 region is CAIRLARDPNTQYF. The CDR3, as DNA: TGTGCCATCAGACTAGCGCGAGACCCTAATACGCAGTATTTT.

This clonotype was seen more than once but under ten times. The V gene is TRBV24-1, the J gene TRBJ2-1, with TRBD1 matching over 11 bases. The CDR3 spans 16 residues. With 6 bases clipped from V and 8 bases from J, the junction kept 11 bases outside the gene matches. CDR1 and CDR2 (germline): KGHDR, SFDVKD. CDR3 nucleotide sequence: TGTGCCACCAGTTTTCCCCGGACAGGGGGCATGGATGAGCAGTTCTTC. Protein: CATSFPRTGGMDEQFF.

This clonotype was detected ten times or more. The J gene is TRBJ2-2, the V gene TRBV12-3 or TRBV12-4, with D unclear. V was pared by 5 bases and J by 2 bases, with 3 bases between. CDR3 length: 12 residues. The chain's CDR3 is CASSENTGELFF. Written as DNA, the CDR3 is TGTGCCAGCAGTGAAAACACCGGGGAGCTGTTTTTT.